This TCR beta chain is drawn from a study of blood T cell repertoires in COVID-19. Across the study: Specimens from acute and convalescent COVID-19 originated in the United States, Italy and Spain.

In the source study's methods: Nucleated cell counts were estimated from reference gene primer amplification. TCRdb's copy holds only in-frame clones and misses some; the assay was immunoSEQ multiplex PCR. V and J calls and clone size are copied from that table; D and trimming were computed from the DNA. The table records approximately 120,000 clones, more than 80% of them present only once. Between the trimmed V and J ends, which lost 6 bases and 0 bases, there was a span of 9 bases. The germline V gene has CDR1 MNHEY and CDR2 SVGAGI. This CDR3 has 14 residues. The clonotype originates from a woman at least 80 years old with COVID-19, enrolled during active disease. Sequenced sample: peripheral blood. This chain joins TRBV6-5 and TRBJ1-3; D unresolved. The CDR3 nucleotides read TGTGCCAGCAGAGTACAGAGCTCTGGAAACACCATATATTTT. Translation gives CASRVQSSGNTIYF.